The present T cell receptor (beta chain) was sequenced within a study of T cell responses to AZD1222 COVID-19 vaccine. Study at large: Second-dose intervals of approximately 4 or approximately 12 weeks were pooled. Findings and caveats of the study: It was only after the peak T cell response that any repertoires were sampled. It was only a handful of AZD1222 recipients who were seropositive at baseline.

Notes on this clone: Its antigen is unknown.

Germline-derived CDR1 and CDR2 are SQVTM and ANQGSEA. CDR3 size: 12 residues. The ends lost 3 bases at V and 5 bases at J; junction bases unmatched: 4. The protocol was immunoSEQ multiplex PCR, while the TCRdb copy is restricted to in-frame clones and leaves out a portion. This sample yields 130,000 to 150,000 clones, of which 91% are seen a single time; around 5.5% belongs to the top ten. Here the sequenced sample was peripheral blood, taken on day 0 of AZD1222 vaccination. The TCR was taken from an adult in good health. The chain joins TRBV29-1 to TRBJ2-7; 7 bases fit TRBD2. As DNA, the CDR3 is TGCAGCGTTGAGCGGGAGAAAAACGAGCAGTACTTC. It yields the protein CSVEREKNEQYF.